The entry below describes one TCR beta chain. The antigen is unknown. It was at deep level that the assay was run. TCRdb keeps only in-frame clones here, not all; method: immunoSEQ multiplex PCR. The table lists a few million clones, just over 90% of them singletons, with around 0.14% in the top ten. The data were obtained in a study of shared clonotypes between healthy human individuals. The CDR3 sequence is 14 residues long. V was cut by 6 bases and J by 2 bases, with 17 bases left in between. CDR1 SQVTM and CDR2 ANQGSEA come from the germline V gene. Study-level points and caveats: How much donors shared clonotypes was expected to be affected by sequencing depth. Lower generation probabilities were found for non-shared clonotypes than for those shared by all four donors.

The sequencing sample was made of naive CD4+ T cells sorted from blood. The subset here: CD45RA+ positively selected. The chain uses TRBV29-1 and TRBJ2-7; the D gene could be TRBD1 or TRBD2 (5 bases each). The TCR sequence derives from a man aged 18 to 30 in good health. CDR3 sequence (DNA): TGCAGCGTCGGGACCGCTCACCCTCCCTACGAGCAGTACTTC. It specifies CSVGTAHPPYEQYF.